These 5 T cell receptor beta chains were sequenced from one sample in a study of OX40 agonist ivuxolimab in advanced cancers. Here immunoSEQ multiplex PCR was the method, and the copy in TCRdb shows in-frame clones only, minus some. This sample has tens of thousands of clones; roughly 85% occur once, and the top ten carry just under 5%. This material consisted of CD4+ or CD8+ T cells sorted from blood, taken in a trial of the OX40 agonist ivuxolimab. The receptors were sampled from an adult with an advanced solid tumor such as melanoma, head and neck, liver or kidney cancer.

V is TRBV6-5 and J is TRBJ1-1; the match to TRBD1 covers 8 bases. Per the germline V gene, CDR1 is MNHEY and CDR2 is SVGAGI. The CDR3 is 15 residues long. Unmatched junction bases numbered 2, after V lost 2 bases and J lost 0 bases. The CDR3 is CASSYGQGMNTEAFF. The CDR3 bases are TGTGCCAGCAGTTACGGACAGGGAATGAACACTGAAGCTTTCTTT.

V and J are TRBV5-1 and TRBJ2-5; TRBD2 matches at 7 bases. CDR1 SGHRS and CDR2 YFSETQ come from the germline V gene. CDR3 length: 14 amino acids. V trimming: 2 bases; J trimming: 0 bases; junction bases outside the gene matches: 1. The CDR3 coding sequence is TGCGCCAGCAGCTTAGGGACTAACCAAGAGACCCAGTACTTC. It specifies CASSLGTNQETQYF.

The CDR3 sequence: CASSKNGGSSYNSPLHF. The CDR3 DNA reads TGTGCCAGCAGCAAAAATGGGGGTTCCTCCTATAATTCACCCCTCCACTTT. The chain has TRBV21-1 and TRBJ1-6. TRBV21-1 is a pseudogene locus. CDR3 size: 17 residues.

The chain uses TRBV7-2 and TRBJ1-5, with D hard to call. The germline V gene has CDR1 SGHTA and CDR2 FQGNSA. This CDR3 has 13 residues. The ends were cut back, 1 base at V and 4 bases at J, with 5 bases in the middle. The CDR3 loop reads CASSLDPNQPQHF. DNA of the CDR3: TGTGCCAGCAGCTTAGATCCGAATCAGCCCCAGCATTTT.

The rearrangement joins TRBV2 to TRBJ1-5; TRBD1 matches at 7 bases. Germline V CDR1 and CDR2: SNHLY, FYNNEI. V lost 7 bases to trimming and J lost 3 bases; unmatched junction nucleotides: 9. CDR3 length equals 15 residues. The CDR3 coding sequence is TGTGCCAGCAACAAACAGGAGGGGGCCAATCAGCCCCAGCATTTT. Translating gives CASNKQEGANQPQHF.